These 15 T cell receptor beta chains share one sample of origin, sequenced in a study of human T cells and chemical hapten exposure. As to time point: healthy volunteer bleed at 2 weeks. Total RNA was isolated from whole blood that had not been fractionated. In TCRdb, the RACE reads were re-called with MiXCR into one record per CDR3 protein. The sample contains about 50,000 distinct CDR3 sequences, around 4.1% of which appear only once. The specimen sequenced was whole blood. The receptors originated from a female donor in good health. Some clones in this sample may be carry-over from other donors' samples.

There are many counts of this clonotype. J is TRBJ2-3 and V is TRBV9; D unclear. Germline V CDR1 and CDR2: SGDLS, YYNGEE. CDR3 length equals 12 residues. The ends were cut back, 2 bases at V and 0 bases at J, with 1 base in the middle. The CDR3 is CASSVSTDTQYF. DNA for the CDR3: TGTGCCAGCAGCGTTAGCACAGATACGCAGTATTTT.

In its sample, this clonotype was seen a few times. V is TRBV30 and J is TRBJ1-1; D is ambiguous. Germline V gene sequence: CDR1 GTSNPN, CDR2 SVGIG (reference sequence). The CDR3 consists of 13 residues. With 0 bases removed from V and 2 bases from J, the gap between germline ends came to 7 bases. Here the CDR3 reads CAWSVSVNTEAFF. In DNA form, the CDR3 reads TGTGCCTGGAGTGTATCGGTTAACACTGAAGCTTTCTTT.

The sample holds many counts of this clonotype. The V and J genes are TRBV18 and TRBJ1-4; D not certain. The CDR3 consists of 16 residues. In germline, CDR1 is KGHSH, CDR2 LQKENI. The V end was cut by 4 bases, the J end by 0 bases, with 12 bases between. Here the CDR3 reads CASSLLRGTTNEKLFF. CDR3 DNA: TGTGCCAGCTCACTCCTTCGAGGGACAACTAATGAAAAACTGTTTTTT.

This clonotype was counted once. This may stem from a read error, because a much larger clone lies one nucleotide away. The rearrangement links TRBV2 to TRBJ2-1, with a tentative D call TRBD2 (6 bases). The CDR3 spans 13 residues. Germline V gives CDR1 SNHLY, CDR2 FYNNEI. The CDR3 loop reads CVSTLLGRNEQFF. The CDR3 region has the DNA TGTGTCAGCACCCTTCTGGGGAGGAATGAGCAGTTCTTC.

This clonotype appeared many times. V is TRBV2 and J is TRBJ1-2; 8 nucleotides align to TRBD1. Germline assignment: CDR1 SNHLY and CDR2 FYNNEI. V trimming: 0 bases; J trimming: 8 bases; junction bases outside the gene matches: 8. This CDR3 is 15 amino acids long. CDR3 loop: CASSEARRGREGYTF. CDR3 in DNA: TGTGCCAGCAGTGAAGCGCGCAGGGGGCGCGAGGGCTACACCTTC.

This clonotype was recorded many times. The chain carries TRBV7-8 and TRBJ2-3; 7 bases map to TRBD2. CDR3 length: 15 amino acids. V shed 5 bases, J shed 3 bases, and the junction held 8 bases outside the gene matches. The germline V gene has CDR1 SGHVS and CDR2 FQNEAQ. CDR3 sequence: CASSTTSAGTDTQYF. The CDR3 coding sequence is TGTGCCAGCAGCACCACTAGCGCTGGGACAGATACGCAGTATTTT.

This clonotype appeared many times. The CDR3 nucleotides read TGTGCCAGCAGCTTAGCCACAGAGGGGCAGTTCTTC. Protein: CASSLATEGQFF. The chain uses TRBV11-1 and TRBJ2-1; possible D gene TRBD2, 5 bases. This CDR3 contains 12 residues. Trimming stripped 0 bases from V and 12 bases from J, with 9 bases between. Germline V gene data show CDR1 as SGHAT and CDR2 as FQDESV (reference sequence).

In its sample, this clonotype was seen many times. The V gene is TRBV19, the J gene TRBJ2-7, with 9 bases identical to TRBD2. V was pared by 3 bases and J by 0 bases, with 6 bases of the junction left unmatched. CDR1 LNHDA and CDR2 SQIVND come from the germline V gene (reference sequence). The CDR3 consists of 16 residues. The CDR3 coding sequence is TGTGCCAGTAGTATTGAAGCGGGGGGACACTCCTACGAGCAGTACTTC. This sequence encodes CASSIEAGGHSYEQYF.

This clonotype was counted ten times or more. The chain employs TRBV19 and TRBJ1-5; 7 bases are a match to TRBD1. V was clipped by 4 bases and J by 9 bases; unmatched bases: 9. Looked up from germline, CDR1 is LNHDA and CDR2 is SQIVND (reference sequence). The CDR3 spans 14 residues. For the CDR3, the DNA is TGTGCCAGTAGTACCCGACAGGGTGGGGGGCCCCAGCATTTT. It encodes CASSTRQGGGPQHF.

The sample holds a few counts of this clonotype. The rearrangement uses TRBV3-1 and TRBJ2-2, with unresolved D. Looked up from germline, CDR1 is LGHDT and CDR2 is YNNKEL (reference sequence). Between the trimmed V and J ends, which lost 2 bases and 7 bases, there was a span of 8 bases. The CDR3 sequence is 13 residues long. The DNA of the CDR3 is TGTGCCAGCAGCCAATATAGGAGCGGGGAGCTGTTTTTT. Amino acid sequence: CASSQYRSGELFF.

This clonotype was detected many times. The chain carries TRBV20-1 and TRBJ2-3; 7 nucleotides agree with TRBD2. V dropped 6 bases and J dropped 1; count of bases not matched to a gene: 10. The CDR3 loop spans 15 amino acids. The germline CDR1 and CDR2 sequences are DFQATT and SNEGSKA (reference sequence). The CDR3 region is CSASRERGGTDTQYF. CDR3 coding DNA: TGCAGTGCCTCGCGAGAGCGGGGCGGCACAGATACGCAGTATTTT.

The CDR3 coding sequence is TGTGCCAGCAGCGCCCACGCCAGGGGTACGACTGAAGCTTTCTTT. Translating gives CASSAHARGTTEAFF. The J gene is TRBJ1-1, the V gene TRBV7-2, with D perhaps TRBD1 (6 bases). Germline assignment: CDR1 SGHTA and CDR2 FQGNSA. This CDR3 is 15 amino acids long. V was trimmed by 5 bases and J by 5 bases, leaving 18 bases between them.

In this sample, this clonotype is medium-sized. The rearrangement joins TRBV6-1 to TRBJ1-5, with TRBD1 identical over 7 bases. This CDR3 has 15 residues. J lost 6 bases, V lost 0 bases, and 5 bases had no gene match. CDR1 is MNHNS and CDR2 is SASEGT in the germline V gene. This chain's CDR3 is CASSEAEGAGQPQHF. The CDR3 coding sequence is TGTGCCAGCAGTGAAGCGGAGGGGGCCGGTCAGCCCCAGCATTTT.

In this sample, this clonotype turned up a few times. The rearrangement uses TRBV4-2 and TRBJ1-2; no reliable D call. Between the trimmed V and J ends, which lost 0 bases and 3 bases, there was a span of 11 bases. The CDR3 sequence is 15 residues long. Germline V gene lookup returns CDR1 LGHNA and CDR2 YNFKEQ. The CDR3 DNA sequence: TGTGCCAGCAGCCAAGAAGGCGGGGATGACTATGGCTACACCTTC. Translation gives CASSQEGGDDYGYTF.

The sample holds many counts of this clonotype. CDR3 sequence: CASSLSGSYGEKLFF. In nucleotides, the CDR3 is TGTGCCAGCAGTTTATCGGGCTCTTACGGTGAAAAACTGTTTTTT. This chain connects TRBV27 to TRBJ1-4; no firm D call. V was trimmed by 0 bases and J by 7 bases, leaving 12 bases between them. The germline V gene encodes CDR1 MNHEY and CDR2 SMNVEV (reference sequence). This CDR3 has 15 amino acids. Variable domain in full (rest from reference TRBV27 and TRBJ1-4): EAQVTQNPRYLITVTGKKLTVTCSQNMNHEYMSWYRQDPGLGLRQIYYSMNVEVTDKGDVPEGYKVSRKEKRNFPLILESPSPNQTSLYFCASSLSGSYGEKLFFGSGTQLSVL.